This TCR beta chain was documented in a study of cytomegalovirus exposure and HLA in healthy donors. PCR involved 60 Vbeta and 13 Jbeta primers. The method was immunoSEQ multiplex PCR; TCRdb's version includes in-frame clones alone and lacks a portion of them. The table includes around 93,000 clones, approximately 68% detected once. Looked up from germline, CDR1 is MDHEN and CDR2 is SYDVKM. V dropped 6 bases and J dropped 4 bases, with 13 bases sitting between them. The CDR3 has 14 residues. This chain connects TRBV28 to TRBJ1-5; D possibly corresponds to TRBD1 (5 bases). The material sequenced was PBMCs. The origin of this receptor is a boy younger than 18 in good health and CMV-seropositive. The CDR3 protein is CASSDSGGNQPQHF. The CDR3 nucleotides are TGTGCCAGCAGCGACTCGGGGGGAAATCAGCCCCAGCATTTT.